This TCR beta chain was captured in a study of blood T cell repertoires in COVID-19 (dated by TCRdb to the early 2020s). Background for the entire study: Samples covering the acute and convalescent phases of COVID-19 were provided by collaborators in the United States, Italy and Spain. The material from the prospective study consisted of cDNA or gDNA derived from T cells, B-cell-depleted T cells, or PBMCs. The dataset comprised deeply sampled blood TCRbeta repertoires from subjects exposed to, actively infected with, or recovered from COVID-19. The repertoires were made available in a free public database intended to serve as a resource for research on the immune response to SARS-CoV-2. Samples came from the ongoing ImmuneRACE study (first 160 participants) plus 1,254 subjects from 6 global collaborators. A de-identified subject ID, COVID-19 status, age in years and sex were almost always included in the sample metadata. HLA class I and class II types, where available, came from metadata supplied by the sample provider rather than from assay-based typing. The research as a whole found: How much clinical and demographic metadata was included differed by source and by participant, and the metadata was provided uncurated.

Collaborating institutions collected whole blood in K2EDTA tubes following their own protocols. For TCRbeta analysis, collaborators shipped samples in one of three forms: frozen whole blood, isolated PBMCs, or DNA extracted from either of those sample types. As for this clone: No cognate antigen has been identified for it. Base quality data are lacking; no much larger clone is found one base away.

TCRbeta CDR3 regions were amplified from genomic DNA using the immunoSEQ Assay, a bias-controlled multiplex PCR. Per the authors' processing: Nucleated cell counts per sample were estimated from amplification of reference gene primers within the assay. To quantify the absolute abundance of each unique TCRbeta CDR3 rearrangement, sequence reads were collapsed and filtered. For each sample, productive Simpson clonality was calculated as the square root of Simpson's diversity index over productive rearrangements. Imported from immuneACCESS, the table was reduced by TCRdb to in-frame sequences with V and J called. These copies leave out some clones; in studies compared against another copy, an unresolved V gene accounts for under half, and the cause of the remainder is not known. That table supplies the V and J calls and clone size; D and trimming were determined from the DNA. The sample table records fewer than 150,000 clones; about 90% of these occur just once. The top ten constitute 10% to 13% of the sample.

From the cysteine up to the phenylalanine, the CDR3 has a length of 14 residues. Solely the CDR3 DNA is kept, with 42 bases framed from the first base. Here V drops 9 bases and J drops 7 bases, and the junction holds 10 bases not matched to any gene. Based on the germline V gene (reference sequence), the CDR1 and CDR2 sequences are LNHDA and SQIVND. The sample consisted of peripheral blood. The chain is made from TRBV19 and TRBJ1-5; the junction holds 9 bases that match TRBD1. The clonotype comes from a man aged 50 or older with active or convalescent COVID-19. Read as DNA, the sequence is TGTGCCAGCAGAACCACAGGGGGCAGCCAGCCCCAGCATTTT. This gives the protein CASRTTGGSQPQHF. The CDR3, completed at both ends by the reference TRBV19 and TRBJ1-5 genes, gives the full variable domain DGGITQSPKYLFRKEGQNVTLSCEQNLNHDAMYWYRQDPGQGLRLIYYSQIVNDFQKGDIAEGYSVSREKKESFPLTVTSAQKNPTAFYLCASRTTGGSQPQHFGDGTRLSIL.